This paragraph reports one T cell receptor beta chain. The antigen remains unidentified. These data are taken from a study of T cell responses to AZD1222 COVID-19 vaccine. Overall study context: Timing groups of about 4 and about 12 weeks for second doses were pooled.

The CDR3 covers 14 residues. The V gene's germline CDR1 is KGHDR and CDR2 SFDVKD. With 5 bases removed from V and 11 bases from J, the gap between germline ends came to 18 bases. Measured with immunoSEQ multiplex PCR; TCRdb has only the in-frame clones, and not every one. Of over 150,000 clones in the sample, over 75% are singletons; the top ten hold 6.9%. General study findings and limits: Baseline antibody screening turned up just six seropositive AZD1222 recipients.

The input for sequencing was peripheral blood, taken on day 0 of AZD1222 vaccination. This receptor was identified in an adult in good health. This chain connects TRBV24-1 to TRBJ1-5; D gene unclear. The CDR3 coding sequence is TGTGCCACCAGTGTTAGGTTGGTATCTGAGGCCCAGCATTTT. Translation: CATSVRLVSEAQHF.